This is a list of T cell receptor beta chains from one sample in a study of blood T cell repertoires in COVID-19. TCRdb's copy holds only in-frame clones and misses some; the assay was immunoSEQ multiplex PCR. The sample records some 170,000 clones, approximately 88% being singletons. The sequencing sample was made of peripheral blood. The receptors derive from a woman of 80 years or more with active or convalescent COVID-19. Both conserved end residues are part of each CDR3. Each record gives: D gene, J gene, clone size, V gene, CDR3 DNA, CDR3 protein. The D gene is left open where the match is weak. The size field is filled for only some rows; it gives once, few, many or a size class.

>TRBD2|TRBJ2-7|few|TRBV12-3/TRBV12-4
TGTGCCTCACGGGGGGTCTACGAGCAGTACTTC
CASRGVYEQYF
>-|TRBJ2-6|-|TRBV10-1
TGCGCCAGCAGTGGAGGATCCGGGGCCAACGTCCTGACTTTC
CASSGGSGANVLTF
>TRBD2|TRBJ2-7|-|TRBV19
TGTGCCAGTAGTATTGCGGGGGTCCCCTACGAGCAGTACTTC
CASSIAGVPYEQYF
>-|TRBJ2-7|-|TRBV5-4
TGTGCCAGCAAGTTGGACAGCCCTCCCTACGAGCAGTACTTC
CASKLDSPPYEQYF
>TRBD1|TRBJ2-3|-|TRBV7-3
TGTGCCAGCAGCTTAGGAGGACAGGTAACAGATACGCAGTATTTT
CASSLGGQVTDTQYF
>TRBD1|TRBJ2-2|-|TRBV7-2
TGTGCCACCAGGGGGCAAAGCACCGGGGAGCTGTTTTTT
CATRGQSTGELFF
>-|TRBJ1-1|-|TRBV12-3/TRBV12-4
TGTGCCAGCAGTCCAAGTCCTAGGACTGAAGCTTTCTTT
CASSPSPRTEAFF
>-|TRBJ1-2|-|TRBV7-2
TGTGCCAGCAGCATGGCCCCAACAGCTAACTATGGCTACACCTTC
CASSMAPTANYGYTF
>TRBD2|TRBJ2-7|few|TRBV6-2/TRBV6-3
TGTGCCAGCAGTTTAGCGGGGAGCTCCTACGAGCAGTACTTC
CASSLAGSSYEQYF
>TRBD2|TRBJ2-2|-|TRBV2
TGTGCCACCAGGGAGGGGAGGAACACCGGGGAGCTGTTTTTT
CATREGRNTGELFF
>TRBD1|TRBJ2-7|-|TRBV18
TGTGCCAGCTCACCACCTAACAGGGGGGAATACGAGCAGTACTTC
CASSPPNRGEYEQYF
>-|TRBJ1-1|-|TRBV5-1
TGCGCCAGCAGCTTGGCCAACAGCAGGGTGAACACTGAAGCTTTCTTT
CASSLANSRVNTEAFF
>-|TRBJ1-1|once|TRBV4-1
TGCGCCAGCAGCCCCTCCGGGGAGGGGTTGGAAGCTTTCTTT
CASSPSGEGLEAFF
>TRBD1|TRBJ1-4|-|TRBV4-1
TGCGCCAGCAGCCAAGAGGGACAGGGAATTGAAAAACTGTTTTTT
CASSQEGQGIEKLFF
>TRBD1|TRBJ1-1|-|TRBV3-1/TRBV3-2
TGTGCCAGCAGCCAGGGGACAGGGATGCGCGTTGGTGAAGCTTTCTTT
CASSQGTGMRVGEAFF
>TRBD2|TRBJ2-2|-|TRBV4-1
TGCGCCAGCAGCCAAGATGGAACTAGCGGGGGGTCCGGGGAGCTGTTTTTT
CASSQDGTSGGSGELFF
>-|TRBJ1-1|once|TRBV6-5
TGTGCCAGCAGTCCCGAGGATCCGAACACTGAAGCTTTCTTT
CASSPEDPNTEAFF
>TRBD1|TRBJ2-7|once|TRBV3-1/TRBV3-2
TGTGCCAGCAGCCAAGATGCCGGGACAGGGCAGGACGAGCAGTACTTC
CASSQDAGTGQDEQYF
>TRBD1|TRBJ2-5|few|TRBV2
TGTGCCAGCAGTCCGATCCGGGACAGGGGGCAAGGGGAGACCCAGTACTTC
CASSPIRDRGQGETQYF
>TRBD1|TRBJ1-2|-|TRBV20-1
TGCAGTGCTAGTGGACAGGGGGATCCTAACTATGGCTACACCTTC
CSASGQGDPNYGYTF
>-|TRBJ2-5|-|TRBV13
TGTGCCAGCAGCTTGGGTCGGACAGCAGAGACCCAGTACTTC
CASSLGRTAETQYF
>-|TRBJ1-2|few|TRBV9
TGTGCCAGCAGCGTAGACTTTGGGGGACTAGTGGAATACACCTTC
CASSVDFGGLVEYTF
>-|TRBJ1-1|-|TRBV5-8
TGTGCCAGCAGCTTCGGGGGGAACACTGAAGCTTTCTTT
CASSFGGNTEAFF
>TRBD1|TRBJ2-6|-|TRBV19
TGTGCCAGTAGTATGGGGACAGGGGGCTCTGGGGCCAACGTCCTGACTTTC
CASSMGTGGSGANVLTF
>-|TRBJ2-7|-|TRBV6-5
TGTGCCAGCAGTTACGACGGGAGCTACGAGCAGTACTTC
CASSYDGSYEQYF
>TRBD2|TRBJ2-5|few|TRBV7-8
TGTGCCAGCAGCTCTGTGGGACTAGCGCAGGCGGGCCAGTACTTC
CASSSVGLAQAGQYF
>-|TRBJ1-6|-|TRBV7-9
TGTGCCAGCAGCTCCCTGCGCGGGGGAGTCAATTCACCCCTCCACTTT
CASSSLRGGVNSPLHF
>TRBD1|TRBJ1-6|-|TRBV19
TGTGCCAGTAGCCTCGGGACAGGGAGTTCACCCCTCCACTTT
CASSLGTGSSPLHF